These 8 T cell receptor beta chains share one sample of origin, sequenced in a study of blood T cell repertoires in COVID-19. The protocol was immunoSEQ multiplex PCR, while the TCRdb copy is restricted to in-frame clones and leaves out a portion. The sample contains about 120,000 clones, roughly 91% of which appear only once. The sequencing input was peripheral blood. These receptors were taken from a man aged 55-75 years with COVID-19, enrolled during active disease.

The chain has TRBV19 and TRBJ1-1, with 8 bases fitting TRBD1. Germline V gives CDR1 LNHDA, CDR2 SQIVND (reference sequence). J lost 2 bases, V lost 6 bases, and 8 bases had no gene match. The CDR3 consists of 15 residues. The chain's CDR3 is CASSPGGRGNTEAFF. In DNA, the CDR3 is TGTGCCAGTAGCCCAGGGGGCAGGGGCAACACTGAAGCTTTCTTT. The full variable domain, rest sourced from reference TRBV19 and TRBJ1-1, is DGGITQSPKYLFRKEGQNVTLSCEQNLNHDAMYWYRQDPGQGLRLIYYSQIVNDFQKGDIAEGYSVSREKKESFPLTVTSAQKNPTAFYLCASSPGGRGNTEAFFGQGTRLTVV.

V gene TRBV7-9 combines with J gene TRBJ2-7, with TRBD2 matching over 7 bases. The V segment lost 2 bases and the J segment 2 bases; nucleotides outside the gene matches: 9. The V gene's germline CDR1 is SEHNR and CDR2 FQNEAQ (reference sequence). This CDR3 has 16 amino acids. CDR3 region: CASSLNEGLVAYEQYF. In nucleotides, the CDR3 is TGTGCCAGCAGCTTAAATGAAGGACTAGTGGCCTACGAGCAGTACTTC.

The rearrangement links TRBV2 to TRBJ1-2; D call uncertain. With 8 bases removed from V and 7 bases from J, the gap between germline ends came to 20 bases. This CDR3 comprises 14 residues. The germline V gene has CDR1 SNHLY and CDR2 FYNNEI. The CDR3 loop reads CASSKEGLDAGYTF. CDR3 coding DNA: TGTGCCAGCTCAAAGGAGGGTCTAGACGCTGGCTACACCTTC.

V gene TRBV7-8 combines with J gene TRBJ1-2; 7 positions match TRBD1. CDR1 and CDR2 from the germline V gene are SGHVS and FQNEAQ. CDR3 length equals 15 residues. V was clipped by 0 bases and J by 4 bases; unmatched bases: 5. The CDR3 DNA reads TGTGCCAGCAGCTTAGCGCGGCAGGGGGGCTATGGCTACACCTTC. This sequence encodes CASSLARQGGYGYTF.

The chain uses TRBV28 and TRBJ2-3, with 9 bases fitting TRBD2. The CDR3 extends over 15 amino acids. Germline V gives CDR1 MDHEN, CDR2 SYDVKM. Trimming cost V 6 bases and J 4 bases; bases outside gene matches: 8. The CDR3 loop is CASSLVGGGADTQYF. In DNA form, the CDR3 reads TGTGCCAGCAGCTTGGTTGGCGGGGGGGCAGATACGCAGTATTTT.

The CDR3 sequence is CASTPRGGRRGGYTF. The CDR3 nucleotides read TGTGCCAGTACCCCCAGAGGAGGACGGCGGGGAGGCTACACCTTC. The chain carries TRBV19 and TRBJ1-2, with D unclear. Trimming took off 7 bases at V and 8 bases at J, with 23 bases between the two ends. CDR1 and CDR2 (germline): LNHDA, SQIVND (reference sequence). There are 15 residues in the CDR3.

This clone has only one observation. The genes are TRBV5-1 and TRBJ2-2; 9 bases agree with TRBD2. The trim removed 0 bases at V and 5 bases at J, leaving 8 bases unmatched. Germline values: CDR1 SGHRS, CDR2 YFSETQ. This CDR3 comprises 17 residues. CDR3 loop: CASSLGSSGGRTGELFF. In DNA, the CDR3 is TGCGCCAGCAGCTTGGGTTCCAGCGGGGGGCGGACCGGGGAGCTGTTTTTT.

V usage is TRBV6-6 and J usage is TRBJ1-2, with 9 bases aligning to TRBD1. Germline V CDR1 and CDR2: MNHNY, SVGAGI (reference sequence). With V trimmed by 2 bases and J by 4 bases, 5 bases remained unmatched. The CDR3 is 15 residues long. CDR3 in DNA: TGTGCCAGCAGTTACGGAGGACAGGGGACCTATGGCTACACCTTC. Amino acid sequence: CASSYGGQGTYGYTF.